These T cell receptor beta chains were read from a single sample in a study of control samples from healthy donors and cancer patients. Clones were read by immunoSEQ multiplex PCR, and TCRdb kept only the in-frame ones, dropping some. There are approximately 90,000 clones in the sample; 88% occur only once, and around an eighth lies in the top ten. Sequenced material: blood. The source is an older woman in good health. Both conserved end residues are part of each CDR3.

>TRBV2|TRBJ1-1
CASSYRGLGTEAFF
>TRBV7-9|TRBJ1-6
CASSLAGGSSPLHF
>TRBV9|TRBJ2-3
CASSVGSSVHTDTQYF
>TRBV25-1|TRBJ2-7
CASRGTASYEQYF
>TRBV5-1|TRBJ2-3
CASSRGQAPGDTQYF
>TRBV12-3/TRBV12-4|TRBJ1-4
CASSLGGIEKLFF
>TRBV10-2|TRBJ2-1
CATSSQGGTGGSYNEQFF
>TRBV3-1/TRBV3-2|TRBJ2-1
CASNDGLGQFF
>TRBV3-1/TRBV3-2|TRBJ1-4
CASSPAMGGDNEKLFF
>TRBV2|TRBJ1-3
CASGQEGADTIYF
>TRBV6-5|TRBJ1-5
CASSWDRNQPQHF
>TRBV28|TRBJ2-1
CASSLRPAGGYNEQFF
>TRBV18|TRBJ1-2
CASSPGSGSMNGYTF
>TRBV5-1|TRBJ1-2
CASSLEGAANYGYTF
>TRBV11-3|TRBJ2-1
CASSRLAGGRNEQFF
>TRBV2|TRBJ1-2
CASTDPNYGYTF
>TRBV4-3|TRBJ2-1
CASSREISGSGYNEQFF
>TRBV11-2|TRBJ1-4
CASVGTGYEKLFF
>TRBV6-5|TRBJ1-1
CASSLGSNTEAFF
>TRBV6-5|TRBJ1-1
CASSSRTGANTEAFF
>TRBV4-2|TRBJ1-4
CASSQASREKLFF
>TRBV5-5|TRBJ2-1
CASSASPGSEQFF
>TRBV28|TRBJ1-2
CASIPGGAVRGYTF
>TRBV12-3/TRBV12-4|TRBJ1-5
CASSFADNQPQHF
>TRBV7-9|TRBJ1-6
CASSLENGDSPLHF
>TRBV6-1|TRBJ1-1
CASSDLYTEAFF
>TRBV5-4|TRBJ2-3
CASSPGSDPDTQYF
>TRBV5-1|TRBJ2-3
CASSLDLGGPGDTQYF
>TRBV20-1|TRBJ2-2
CSARGGLDTGELFF
>TRBV24-1|TRBJ1-1
CATSVGAGPNTEAFF
>TRBV9|TRBJ2-3
CASSVAPFSPDTQYF
>TRBV9|TRBJ1-1
CASSVEGVTEAFF
>TRBV6-5|TRBJ1-2
CASSSAGTANYGYTF
>TRBV27|TRBJ2-5
CASSSAGFQETQYF
>TRBV6-5|TRBJ1-2
CASSTGISYGYTF
>TRBV5-1|TRBJ2-5
CASSGVWGQETQYF
>TRBV14|TRBJ2-7
CASSQVGGQTEQYF
>TRBV12-3/TRBV12-4|TRBJ1-3
CASSNRGGNTIYF
>TRBV30|TRBJ2-2
CAWNTPNTGELFF
>TRBV7-9|TRBJ1-4
CASSAKSATNEKLFF
>TRBV3-1/TRBV3-2|TRBJ1-2
CASSPGTGNGYTF
>TRBV27|TRBJ2-5
CASSSTGSQETQYF
>TRBV15|TRBJ1-5
CATSRDLGQPQHF
>TRBV30|TRBJ1-3
CAWSMTVSGNTIYF
>TRBV7-6|TRBJ2-3
CASRGSGGADTQYF
>TRBV9|TRBJ1-1
CASSVTGNTEAFF
>TRBV19|TRBJ2-3
CASTLAGIKDTQYF
>TRBV13|TRBJ1-1
CASSRDSEAFF